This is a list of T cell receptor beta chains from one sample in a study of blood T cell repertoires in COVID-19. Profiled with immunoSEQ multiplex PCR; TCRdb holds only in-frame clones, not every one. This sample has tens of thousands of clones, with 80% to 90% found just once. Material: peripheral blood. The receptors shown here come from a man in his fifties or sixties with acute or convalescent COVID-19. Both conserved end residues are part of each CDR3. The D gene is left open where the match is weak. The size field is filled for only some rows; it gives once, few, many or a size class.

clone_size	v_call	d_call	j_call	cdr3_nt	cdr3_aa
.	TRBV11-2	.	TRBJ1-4	TGTGCCAGCAGCTTATACAGGGAGTTTAATGAAAAACTGTTTTTT	CASSLYREFNEKLFF
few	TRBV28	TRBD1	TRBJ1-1	TGTGCCAGCAGTGTTTGGGGACAGAGAAACACTGAAGCTTTCTTT	CASSVWGQRNTEAFF
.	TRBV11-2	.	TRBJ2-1	TGTGCCAGCAGCTCCTCGTCCCGGAGGGTCGCCTACAATGAGCAGTTCTTC	CASSSSSRRVAYNEQFF
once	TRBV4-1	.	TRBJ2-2	TGCGCCAGCAGCCAAAACAGGGATGAGGCCGGGGAGCTGTTTTTT	CASSQNRDEAGELFF
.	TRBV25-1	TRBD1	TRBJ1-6	TGTGCCAGCACAGACAGGGGAAATAACAATTCACCCCTCCACTTT	CASTDRGNNNSPLHF
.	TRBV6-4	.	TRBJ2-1	TGTGCCAGCAGTGCGTCGGAGGGCCACTACAATGAGCAGTTCTTC	CASSASEGHYNEQFF
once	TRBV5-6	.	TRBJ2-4	TGTGCCAGCCGGCGAGGCGTCGGGAACATTCAGTACTTC	CASRRGVGNIQYF
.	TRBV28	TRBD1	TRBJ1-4	TGTGCCAGCACAGGGGGACAGGGGAATGAAAAACTGTTTTTT	CASTGGQGNEKLFF
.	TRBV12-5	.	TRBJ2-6	TGTGCTAGTGGTTTTTTGAGCTCTGGGGCCAACGTCCTGACTTTC	CASGFLSSGANVLTF
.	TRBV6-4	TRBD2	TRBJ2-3	TGTGCCAGCAGTGCCGGGACTAGCTTTGCAGATACGCAGTATTTT	CASSAGTSFADTQYF
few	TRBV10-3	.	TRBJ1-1	TGTGCCATCAGTGGCGGGGGGGCCCGGACTGAAGCTTTCTTT	CAISGGGARTEAFF
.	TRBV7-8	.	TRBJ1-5	TGTGCCAGCAGCTTAACCGGGATAGGCAATCAGCCCCAGCATTTT	CASSLTGIGNQPQHF
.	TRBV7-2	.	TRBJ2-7	TGTGCCAGCAGCTTAGGGGGACTTTACGAGCAGTACTTC	CASSLGGLYEQYF
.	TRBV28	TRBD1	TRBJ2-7	TGTGCCAGCAGACTCTCGGGACAGGGCGGCAAGCAGTACTTC	CASRLSGQGGKQYF
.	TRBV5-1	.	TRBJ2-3	TGCGCCAGCAGCTTGTCGGGGGAAGGCACAGATACGCAGTATTTT	CASSLSGEGTDTQYF
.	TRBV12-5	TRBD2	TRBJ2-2	TGTGCTAGTGGTTTGCCTCGGGAGGGAGGTTACACCGGGGAGCTGTTTTTT	CASGLPREGGYTGELFF
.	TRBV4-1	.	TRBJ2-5	TGCGCCAGCAGCCAAGAATCACTATCCCTAGTGCGGGCAAGAAGGCAAGAGACCCAGTACTTC	CASSQESLSLVRARRQETQYF
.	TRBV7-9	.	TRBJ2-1	TGTGCCAGCAAGTACCCAGGCTCCTACAATGAGCAGTTCTTC	CASKYPGSYNEQFF
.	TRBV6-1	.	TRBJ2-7	TGTGCCAGCAGTGAAGACTATACCAGGGTTAGGATGGCCTACGAGCAGTACTTC	CASSEDYTRVRMAYEQYF
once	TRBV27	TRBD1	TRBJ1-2	TGTGCCAGCAGCCGGACAGGGTATAACTATGGCTACACCTTC	CASSRTGYNYGYTF
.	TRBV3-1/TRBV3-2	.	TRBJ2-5	TGTGCCAGCAGCCAAGGCAGTTGGGGACTTTCCCAAGAGACCCAGTACTTC	CASSQGSWGLSQETQYF
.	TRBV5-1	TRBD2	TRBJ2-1	TGCGCCAGCAGCTTGGGCGGGAGGGCCGGTAATGAGCAGTTCTTC	CASSLGGRAGNEQFF
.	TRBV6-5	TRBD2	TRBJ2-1	TGTGCCAGCTTGACCGGGACTAGCGGGCGCAATGAGCAGTTCTTC	CASLTGTSGRNEQFF
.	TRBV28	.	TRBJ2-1	TGTGCCAGCAGTTGGGAACAGGGATCGGGTTATGAGCAGTTCTTC	CASSWEQGSGYEQFF
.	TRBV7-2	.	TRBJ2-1	TGTGCCAGCAGCCAACGGTGGGGCGAAAACAATGAGCAGTTCTTC	CASSQRWGENNEQFF
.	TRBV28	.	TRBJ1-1	TGTGCCAGCAGTTTAGCGCAGGGGAACACTGAAGCTTTCTTT	CASSLAQGNTEAFF
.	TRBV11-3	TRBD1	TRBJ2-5	TGTGCCAGCAGCGCTCGACAGGGAAGGAAAAAGACCCAGTACTTC	CASSARQGRKKTQYF
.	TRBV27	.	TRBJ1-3	TGTGCCAGCAGTTTATCTTCAGGGACTGGAAACACCATATATTTT	CASSLSSGTGNTIYF
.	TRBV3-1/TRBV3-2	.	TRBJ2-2	TGTGCCAGCAGCCCGTCCCCCGGGACAACCAACACCGGGGAGCTGTTTTTT	CASSPSPGTTNTGELFF
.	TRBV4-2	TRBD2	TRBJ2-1	TGTGCCAGCAGCCAAGGGGCGGGAGGGACCTACAATGAGCAGTTCTTC	CASSQGAGGTYNEQFF
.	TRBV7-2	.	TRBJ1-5	TGTGCCAGCAGCTTAATTTTGGGGGGTGGCCAGCCCCAGCATTTT	CASSLILGGGQPQHF
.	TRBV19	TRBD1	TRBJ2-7	TGTGCCAGTAGTACACAACCGGGACAGGGATCCGAGCAGTACTTC	CASSTQPGQGSEQYF